These T cell receptor beta chains were read from a single sample in a study of PD-1 blockade in mismatch repair-deficient tumors. Using immunoSEQ multiplex PCR, the repertoire was profiled, and TCRdb retains in-frame clones only, with some absent. The sample holds around 100,000 clones, over 65% seen once. The material sequenced was peripheral blood, taken more than 58 weeks after starting pembrolizumab. Receptors originate from an adult with mismatch repair-deficient cancer. The CDR3 runs from the conserved cysteine through the conserved F or W. D genes are given only for firm matches. Size is omitted from some rows. Given values are once, few, many or a class for expanded clones.

d_gene: .
abundance: .
v_gene: TRBV29-1
j_gene: TRBJ1-4
CDR3nt: TGCAGCGTTGAAAAGGGCGGGGGCGCTGGTGAAAAACTGTTTTTT
CDR3aa: CSVEKGGGAGEKLFF

d_gene: .
abundance: .
v_gene: TRBV6-5
j_gene: TRBJ2-2
CDR3nt: TGTGCCAGCAGTTACTTTGACAGTGCCGGGGAGCTGTTTTTT
CDR3aa: CASSYFDSAGELFF

d_gene: .
abundance: .
v_gene: TRBV7-2
j_gene: TRBJ1-2
CDR3nt: TGTGCCAGCAGCCGGACAAGCCCTTCACTAACTTCTAACTATGGCTACACCTTC
CDR3aa: CASSRTSPSLTSNYGYTF

d_gene: TRBD2
abundance: .
v_gene: TRBV5-6
j_gene: TRBJ2-1
CDR3nt: TGTGCCAGCAGCTTGCTAGCGGGAGTGGGGAATGAGCAGTTCTTC
CDR3aa: CASSLLAGVGNEQFF

d_gene: TRBD2
abundance: .
v_gene: TRBV27
j_gene: TRBJ2-1
CDR3nt: TGTGCCAGCAGTTTAGAAGCGGGAGACCTCAATGAGCAGTTCTTC
CDR3aa: CASSLEAGDLNEQFF

d_gene: TRBD1
abundance: .
v_gene: TRBV7-7
j_gene: TRBJ2-7
CDR3nt: TGTGCTAGCAGCTTGGGACAGGGTTTTCCCGAGCAGTACTTC
CDR3aa: CASSLGQGFPEQYF

d_gene: TRBD1
abundance: .
v_gene: TRBV10-1
j_gene: TRBJ2-7
CDR3nt: TGCGCCAGCCCACACGACAGGGTGTTATCCTACGAGCAGTACTTC
CDR3aa: CASPHDRVLSYEQYF

d_gene: .
abundance: .
v_gene: TRBV6-1
j_gene: TRBJ2-7
CDR3nt: TGTGCCAGCAGTGAAGGAACAGGGACAAGGTCGGGGGAGCAGTACTTC
CDR3aa: CASSEGTGTRSGEQYF

d_gene: TRBD1
abundance: .
v_gene: TRBV15
j_gene: TRBJ2-2
CDR3nt: TGTGCCACCAACGGCCGGGACAGGAACACCGGGGAGCTGTTTTTT
CDR3aa: CATNGRDRNTGELFF

d_gene: .
abundance: .
v_gene: TRBV5-1
j_gene: TRBJ1-2
CDR3nt: TGCGCCAGCAGCCCCACCGGCCCCCTTAACTATGGCTACACCTTC
CDR3aa: CASSPTGPLNYGYTF

d_gene: TRBD1
abundance: .
v_gene: TRBV19
j_gene: TRBJ1-3
CDR3nt: TGTGCCAGTAGTATAGGTTGGACAGGGACTGGAAACACCATATATTTT
CDR3aa: CASSIGWTGTGNTIYF

d_gene: TRBD1
abundance: .
v_gene: TRBV9
j_gene: TRBJ2-2
CDR3nt: TGTGCCAGCAGCGTACAGGGGGTTGAGGTGGAGCTGTTTTTT
CDR3aa: CASSVQGVEVELFF

d_gene: .
abundance: .
v_gene: TRBV23-1
j_gene: TRBJ2-5
CDR3nt: TGCGCCAGCAGTCAAAGGGTTCAAGAGACCCAGTACTTC
CDR3aa: CASSQRVQETQYF

d_gene: .
abundance: .
v_gene: TRBV11-3
j_gene: TRBJ1-1
CDR3nt: TGTGCCAGCAGCTCCGCCCGTCAAGGCACTGAAGCTTTCTTT
CDR3aa: CASSSARQGTEAFF

d_gene: .
abundance: .
v_gene: TRBV28
j_gene: TRBJ1-1
CDR3nt: TGTGCCAGCCCCGCCTTGACTGGCCCTAGTAGTGTGAACACTGAAGCTTTCTTT
CDR3aa: CASPALTGPSSVNTEAFF

d_gene: TRBD2
abundance: .
v_gene: TRBV19
j_gene: TRBJ2-7
CDR3nt: TGTGCCAGTAGTAAGCGGGAGGGTACCCACGAGCAGTACTTC
CDR3aa: CASSKREGTHEQYF

d_gene: TRBD2
abundance: once
v_gene: TRBV6-1
j_gene: TRBJ2-7
CDR3nt: TGTGCCAGCAGCGAACAGGGACTAGCGGACTACGAGCAGTACTTC
CDR3aa: CASSEQGLADYEQYF

d_gene: .
abundance: .
v_gene: TRBV15
j_gene: TRBJ2-5
CDR3nt: TGTGCCACCAGCAGTGGGGGTGGGGCCCCCCAAGAGACCCAGTACTTC
CDR3aa: CATSSGGGAPQETQYF

d_gene: .
abundance: .
v_gene: TRBV11-3
j_gene: TRBJ2-7
CDR3nt: TGTGCCAGCAGCTCGGAGACAGGGAGGACCTACGAGCAGTACTTC
CDR3aa: CASSSETGRTYEQYF

d_gene: .
abundance: .
v_gene: TRBV12-5
j_gene: TRBJ1-2
CDR3nt: TGTGCTAGTGGTTTGTGGAGCGAGAGGGGCTACTATGGCTACACCTTC
CDR3aa: CASGLWSERGYYGYTF

d_gene: .
abundance: .
v_gene: TRBV5-1
j_gene: TRBJ2-6
CDR3nt: TGCGCCAGCAGGCGGGACTTGAGCTCTGGGGCCAACGTCCTGACTTTC
CDR3aa: CASRRDLSSGANVLTF

d_gene: TRBD2
abundance: .
v_gene: TRBV7-8
j_gene: TRBJ2-2
CDR3nt: TGTGCCAGCAGCCTTCTTCTAGCGGGAGGTTCCGGGGAGCTGTTTTTT
CDR3aa: CASSLLLAGGSGELFF

d_gene: .
abundance: .
v_gene: TRBV4-3
j_gene: TRBJ2-4
CDR3nt: TGCGCCAGCAGCCAAGATCCGGGTTTGGCCAAAAACATTCAGTACTTC
CDR3aa: CASSQDPGLAKNIQYF

d_gene: .
abundance: .
v_gene: TRBV18
j_gene: TRBJ2-1
CDR3nt: TGTGCCAGCTCGGGGAATTATAGCAATGAGCAGTTCTTC
CDR3aa: CASSGNYSNEQFF

d_gene: .
abundance: .
v_gene: TRBV5-1
j_gene: TRBJ2-1
CDR3nt: TGCGCCAGCAGCTTGGACGGGAGCTACAATGAGCAGTTCTTC
CDR3aa: CASSLDGSYNEQFF

d_gene: .
abundance: .
v_gene: TRBV9
j_gene: TRBJ2-5
CDR3nt: TGTGCCAGCAGCCTCAGCGGGCAGGGCGGCGAGACCCAGTACTTC
CDR3aa: CASSLSGQGGETQYF

d_gene: TRBD1
abundance: .
v_gene: TRBV9
j_gene: TRBJ2-7
CDR3nt: TGTGCCAGCAGCCCCCGGACAGGACGGTCTAGTTCCTACGAGCAGTACTTC
CDR3aa: CASSPRTGRSSSYEQYF

d_gene: .
abundance: .
v_gene: TRBV6-5
j_gene: TRBJ1-2
CDR3nt: TGTGCCAGCAGTTACCAGGACAGAAACTATGGCTACACCTTC
CDR3aa: CASSYQDRNYGYTF

d_gene: .
abundance: .
v_gene: TRBV9
j_gene: TRBJ2-1
CDR3nt: TGTGCCAGCAGCGTAGATGGGAGTTACAATGAGCAGTTCTTC
CDR3aa: CASSVDGSYNEQFF

d_gene: .
abundance: few
v_gene: TRBV9
j_gene: TRBJ2-3
CDR3nt: TGTGCCAGCAGCGTAGATCTGCGCACAGATACGCAGTATTTT
CDR3aa: CASSVDLRTDTQYF

d_gene: .
abundance: .
v_gene: TRBV7-9
j_gene: TRBJ2-2
CDR3nt: TGTGCCAGCAGCTTAGGGGCAACGAACACCGGGGAGCTGTTTTTT
CDR3aa: CASSLGATNTGELFF

d_gene: .
abundance: .
v_gene: TRBV19
j_gene: TRBJ2-3
CDR3nt: TGTGCCAGTTCCGCGGGACAGCCGTTCACAGATACGCAGTATTTT
CDR3aa: CASSAGQPFTDTQYF

d_gene: .
abundance: .
v_gene: TRBV4-1
j_gene: TRBJ2-7
CDR3nt: TGCGCCAGCAGCCCCGCCTCCTCGGTTGGTTTCGGCTCCTACGAGCAGTACTTC
CDR3aa: CASSPASSVGFGSYEQYF

d_gene: TRBD2
abundance: .
v_gene: TRBV11-2
j_gene: TRBJ2-7
CDR3nt: TGTGCCAGCACCCCACGTAGCGGGATCCCCTACGAGCAGTACTTC
CDR3aa: CASTPRSGIPYEQYF

d_gene: TRBD1
abundance: once
v_gene: TRBV4-3
j_gene: TRBJ2-2
CDR3nt: TGCGCCAGCAGCCAAGGGCAAACAGGGGTCACCGGGGAGCTGTTTTTT
CDR3aa: CASSQGQTGVTGELFF

d_gene: TRBD2
abundance: .
v_gene: TRBV5-5
j_gene: TRBJ2-7
CDR3nt: TGTGCCAGCAGCCTAAGAGGTTCGGGGGGCGAGCAGTACTTC
CDR3aa: CASSLRGSGGEQYF

d_gene: .
abundance: .
v_gene: TRBV6-1
j_gene: TRBJ1-5
CDR3nt: TGTGCCAGCAGAGGTAGACTTAGCAATCAGCCCCAGCATTTT
CDR3aa: CASRGRLSNQPQHF

d_gene: .
abundance: .
v_gene: TRBV9
j_gene: TRBJ2-1
CDR3nt: TGTGCCAGCAGCGTAGTGGGCTCCTGGAGCTCCTACAATGAGCAGTTCTTC
CDR3aa: CASSVVGSWSSYNEQFF

d_gene: .
abundance: .
v_gene: TRBV7-2
j_gene: TRBJ2-1
CDR3nt: TGTGCCAGCAGCGTCTGGGGTAGTTACAATGAGCAGTTCTTC
CDR3aa: CASSVWGSYNEQFF

d_gene: .
abundance: .
v_gene: TRBV7-6
j_gene: TRBJ2-2
CDR3nt: TGTGCCAGCAGCCCGGACTTTAACACCGGGGAGCTGTTTTTT
CDR3aa: CASSPDFNTGELFF

d_gene: .
abundance: .
v_gene: TRBV6-5
j_gene: TRBJ2-7
CDR3nt: TGTGCCAGCAGTTACTCCTCGGGGGACGAGCAGTACTTC
CDR3aa: CASSYSSGDEQYF

d_gene: .
abundance: .
v_gene: TRBV7-3
j_gene: TRBJ2-5
CDR3nt: TGTGCCAGCAGCTTAAGGTCAGGTCAAGAGACCCAGTACTTC
CDR3aa: CASSLRSGQETQYF

d_gene: .
abundance: .
v_gene: TRBV10-3
j_gene: TRBJ2-4
CDR3nt: TGTGCCATCAGTGAGAGTTGGCTAGCTGAAAACATTCAGTACTTC
CDR3aa: CAISESWLAENIQYF

d_gene: TRBD1
abundance: .
v_gene: TRBV27
j_gene: TRBJ1-1
CDR3nt: TGTGCCAGCAGCCTTAGGGGGCAAAACACTGAAGCTTTCTTT
CDR3aa: CASSLRGQNTEAFF

d_gene: .
abundance: .
v_gene: TRBV19
j_gene: TRBJ2-1
CDR3nt: TGTGCCAGTAGTATAGAAGGGGCCTACTCCTACAATGAGCAGTTCTTC
CDR3aa: CASSIEGAYSYNEQFF

d_gene: TRBD2
abundance: .
v_gene: TRBV4-3
j_gene: TRBJ2-1
CDR3nt: TGCGCCAGCAGCCAAGATCCGCAGGGAGGGAGCAATGAGCAGTTCTTC
CDR3aa: CASSQDPQGGSNEQFF

d_gene: .
abundance: .
v_gene: TRBV6-5
j_gene: TRBJ2-7
CDR3nt: TGTGCCAGCAGTCCCCCCCAGGGAGGACCTGGGCAGCAGTACTTC
CDR3aa: CASSPPQGGPGQQYF

d_gene: .
abundance: .
v_gene: TRBV7-7
j_gene: TRBJ2-7
CDR3nt: TGTGCTAGCAGCTTAGAAGAAGGGGTTTCCTACGAGCAGTACTTC
CDR3aa: CASSLEEGVSYEQYF

d_gene: TRBD1
abundance: .
v_gene: TRBV5-1
j_gene: TRBJ2-7
CDR3nt: TGCGCCAGCAGCCCGGGACAGAGTTTTGACTACGAGCAGTACTTC
CDR3aa: CASSPGQSFDYEQYF

d_gene: TRBD1
abundance: .
v_gene: TRBV27
j_gene: TRBJ1-5
CDR3nt: TGTGCCAGCAGTTTATCGTTAGGGACAGCAGGGAGGTTCCAGCCCCAGCATTTT
CDR3aa: CASSLSLGTAGRFQPQHF

d_gene: TRBD1
abundance: .
v_gene: TRBV6-6
j_gene: TRBJ2-7
CDR3nt: TGTGCCCTCCTGGGACAGGGGGAGTTC
CDR3aa: CALLGQGEF

d_gene: TRBD2
abundance: .
v_gene: TRBV13
j_gene: TRBJ2-4
CDR3nt: TGTGCCAGCAGCTTAGGCTTTAGCGGGAGATTAGCCAAAAACATTCAGTACTTC
CDR3aa: CASSLGFSGRLAKNIQYF

d_gene: .
abundance: .
v_gene: TRBV7-3
j_gene: TRBJ1-1
CDR3nt: TGTGCCAGCAGCCGACAGATGAACACTGAAGCTTTCTTT
CDR3aa: CASSRQMNTEAFF